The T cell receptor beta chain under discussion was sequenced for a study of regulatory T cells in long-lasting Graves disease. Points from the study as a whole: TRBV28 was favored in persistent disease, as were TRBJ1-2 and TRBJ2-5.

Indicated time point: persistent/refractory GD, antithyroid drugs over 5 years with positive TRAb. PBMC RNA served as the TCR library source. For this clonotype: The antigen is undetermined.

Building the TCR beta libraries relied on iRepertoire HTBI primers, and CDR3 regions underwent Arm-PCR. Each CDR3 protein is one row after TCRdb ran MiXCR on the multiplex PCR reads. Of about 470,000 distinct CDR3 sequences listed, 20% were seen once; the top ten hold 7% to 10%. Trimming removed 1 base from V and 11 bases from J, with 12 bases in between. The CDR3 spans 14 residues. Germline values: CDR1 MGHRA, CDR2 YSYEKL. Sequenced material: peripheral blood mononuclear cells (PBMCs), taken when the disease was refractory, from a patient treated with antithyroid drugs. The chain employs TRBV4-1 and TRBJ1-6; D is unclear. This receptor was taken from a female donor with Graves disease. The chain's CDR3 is CASSQGGSSTPLHF. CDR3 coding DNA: TGCGCCAGCAGCCAAGGGGGTTCGAGCACACCCCTCCACTTT.